The T cell receptor beta chain under discussion was sequenced for a study of OX40 agonist ivuxolimab in advanced cancers. Turning to the study itself: The patients received ivuxolimab by intravenous route every 2 weeks at 0.01 to 10 mg/kg. One hepatocellular carcinoma and a couple of cutaneous melanoma patients partially responded. Study findings and constraints: Nonresponders, in some cases, also had low normalized T-cell clonal expansion.

V lost 9 bases, J lost 4 bases, and 7 bases stayed unmatched. CDR1 LNHDA and CDR2 SQIVND come from the germline V gene (reference sequence). The CDR3 is 14 residues long. Remarks on this clone: Antigen: not known.

TCRdb's table, derived via immunoSEQ multiplex PCR, lists solely in-frame clones and lacks some. The sample contains 60,000 to 85,000 clones, approximately 80% of which appear only once. The rearrangement links TRBV19 to TRBJ2-5, with 11 bases aligning to TRBD2. Sequencing was performed on CD4+ or CD8+ T cells sorted from blood, taken in a trial of the OX40 agonist ivuxolimab. The clonotype comes from an adult with an advanced solid tumor such as melanoma, head and neck, liver or kidney cancer. The CDR3 DNA reads as TGTGCCAGCCAACTAGCGGGGGTAGGAGAGACCCAGTACTTC. Translated, it gives CASQLAGVGETQYF.